Detailed here is one T cell receptor beta chain. Its antigen is not known. The data were obtained in a study of T cells in localized non-small cell lung cancer. TCRdb keeps only in-frame clones here, not all; method: immunoSEQ multiplex PCR. The data hold 25,000 or so clones, with 75% to 95% observed a single time. Whole-study results and caveats: Median roughly 57 top-100 tumor clones were shared with paired adjacent lung. Clonality of T cells reached its maximum in uninvolved adjacent lung, surpassing tumor. A higher density of T cells in blood coincided with extended overall survival.

Per the germline V gene, CDR1 is LNHDA and CDR2 is SQIVND (reference sequence). The V end was cut by 7 bases, the J end by 6 bases, with 15 bases between. This CDR3 region has 13 residues. This chain uses TRBV19 with TRBJ1-2; the D gene is possibly TRBD1 (5 bases). The sequences come from peripheral blood, collected before any cancer treatment. The receptor's source is a woman aged 35 to 70 with stage I lung adenocarcinoma. The CDR3 nucleotides are TGTGCCAGTACCATTGGACAAATCAATGGCTACACCTTC. Residues: CASTIGQINGYTF.